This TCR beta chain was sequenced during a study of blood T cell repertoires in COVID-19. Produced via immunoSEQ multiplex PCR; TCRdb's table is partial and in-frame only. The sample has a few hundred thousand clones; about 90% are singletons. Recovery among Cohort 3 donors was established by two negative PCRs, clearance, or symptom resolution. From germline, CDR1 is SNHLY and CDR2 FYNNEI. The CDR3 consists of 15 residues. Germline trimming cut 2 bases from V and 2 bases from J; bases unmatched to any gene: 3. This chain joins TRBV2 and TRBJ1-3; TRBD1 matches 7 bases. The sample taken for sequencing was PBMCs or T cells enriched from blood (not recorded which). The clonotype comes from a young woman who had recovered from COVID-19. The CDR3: CASSEQGDAGNTIYF. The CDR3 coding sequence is TGTGCCAGCAGTGAACAGGGGGACGCTGGAAACACCATATATTTT. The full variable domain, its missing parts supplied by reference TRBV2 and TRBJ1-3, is EPEVTQTPSHQVTQMGQEVILRCVPISNHLYFYWYRQILGQKVEFLVSFYNNEISEKSEIFDDQFSVERPDGSNFTLKIRSTKLEDSAMYFCASSEQGDAGNTIYFGEGSWLTVV.